The clone carrying this T cell receptor beta chain was counted only a few times. What it binds is not known. The data belong to a study of blood T cells in healthy people across ages. Findings of the study overall: Estimates drawn from one million T cells were deemed to understate diversity.

CDR3 length equals 19 residues. The V gene end was trimmed by 3 bases and the J gene end by 8 bases; junction bases not matched to a gene: 19. Germline loops: CDR1 MDHEN, CDR2 SYDVKM. A J-beta primer mix and a sample-barcoded 5' primer were used in a second PCR of roughly 6 to 12 cycles. TCRdb processed the 5' RACE reads anew with MiXCR; each CDR3 protein has one entry. The table has about 800,000 distinct CDR3 sequences, roughly 25% seen once. These data were likewise used in another study, on T cells of mothers and their children.

The sequence came from a boy aged 5-17 years in good health. The chain employs TRBV28 and TRBJ2-1, with 10 bases aligning to TRBD1. Sequencing used blood. CDR3 sequence reads: CASSFPPPSRDRGSDEQFF. In nucleotides, the CDR3 is TGTGCCAGCAGTTTCCCGCCCCCGTCCCGGGACAGGGGATCCGATGAGCAGTTCTTC. Looking up the rest from reference TRBV28 and TRBJ2-1 gives the full variable domain: DVKVTQSSRYLVKRTGEKVFLECVQDMDHENMFWYRQDPGLGLRLIYFSYDVKMKEKGDIPEGYSVSREKKERFSLILESASTNQTSMYLCASSFPPPSRDRGSDEQFFGPGTRLTVL.